This TCR beta chain was documented in a study of cytomegalovirus exposure and HLA in healthy donors. The study ran its PCR with 60 Vbeta and 13 Jbeta primers. Data came from immunoSEQ multiplex PCR; TCRdb stores just in-frame clones and leaves some out. The repertoire has more than 85,000 clones, around four fifths of them found once; the top ten carry over 7%. Trimming took off 4 bases at V and 1 base at J, with 14 bases between the two ends. CDR1 SGHNT and CDR2 YYREEE come from the germline V gene (reference sequence). The CDR3 runs 15 residues. Sequenced material: PBMCs. The J gene is TRBJ2-5, the V gene TRBV5-4; tentative D call: TRBD2 (6 bases). The TCR originated in a woman in her forties or fifties in good health and CMV-seropositive. The CDR3 DNA is TGTGCCAGCAGCCGAGACGGGGGAAGCCAAGAGACCCAGTACTTC. This sequence encodes CASSRDGGSQETQYF.